This T cell receptor (beta chain) was captured in a study of radiotherapy plus CTLA-4 blockade in lung cancer. Study outcomes and limitations: Some TCR clones had been derived from tumors. These clones expanded in peripheral blood after radiotherapy plus ipilimumab.

The assay was immunoSEQ multiplex PCR, and TCRdb's table has in-frame clones only and misses some. Among 50,000 to 65,000 clones listed, just under 85% were seen once. Details on this clone: Its target is not known.

People whose metastatic non-small-cell lung cancer was chemo-refractory got focal radiation along with CTLA-4 blockade by ipilimumab. V was pared by 0 bases and J by 5 bases, with 6 bases between. This CDR3 has 12 amino acids. Per the germline V gene, CDR1 is SGHRS and CDR2 is YFSETQ. The rearrangement links TRBV5-1 to TRBJ2-7, with unresolved D. This specimen consisted of peripheral blood, obtained from a patient treated with radiotherapy plus ipilimumab. The TCR was taken from a human donor with non-small cell lung cancer whose response to radiotherapy plus ipilimumab could not be evaluated. The CDR3 loop reads CASSLGAHEQYF. In DNA, the CDR3 is TGCGCCAGCAGCTTGGGAGCCCACGAGCAGTACTTC. Together with reference TRBV5-1 and TRBJ2-7, the CDR3 gives the full variable domain: KAGVTQTPRYLIKTRGQQVTLSCSPISGHRSVSWYQQTPGQGLQFLFEYFSETQRNKGNFPGRFSGRQFSNSRSEMNVSTLELGDSALYLCASSLGAHEQYFGPGTRLTVT.